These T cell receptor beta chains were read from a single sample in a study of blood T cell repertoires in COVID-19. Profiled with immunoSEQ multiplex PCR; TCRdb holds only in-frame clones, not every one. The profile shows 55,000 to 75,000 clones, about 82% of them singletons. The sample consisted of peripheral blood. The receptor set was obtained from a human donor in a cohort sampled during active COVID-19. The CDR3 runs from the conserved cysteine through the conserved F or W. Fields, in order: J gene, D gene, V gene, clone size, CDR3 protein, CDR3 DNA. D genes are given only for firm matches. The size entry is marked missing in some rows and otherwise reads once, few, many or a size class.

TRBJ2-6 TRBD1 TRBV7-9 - CASSVRDRGSGANVLTF TGTGCCAGCAGCGTCCGGGACAGGGGCTCTGGGGCCAACGTCCTGACTTTC
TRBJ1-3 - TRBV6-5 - CASRRDSASGNTIYF TGTGCCAGCAGACGCGACAGCGCCTCTGGAAACACCATATATTTT
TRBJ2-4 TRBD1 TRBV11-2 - CASSQGQGPGNIQYF TGTGCCAGCAGCCAGGGACAGGGGCCGGGAAACATTCAGTACTTC
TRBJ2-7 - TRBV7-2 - CASSFEANTYEQYF TGTGCCAGCAGCTTTGAGGCTAATACCTACGAGCAGTACTTC
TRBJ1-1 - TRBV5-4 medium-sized CASSYYRDTEAFF TGTGCCAGCAGCTACTACAGGGACACTGAAGCTTTCTTT
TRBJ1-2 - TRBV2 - CASHIASRNYGYTF TGTGCCAGCCATATAGCATCGAGGAACTATGGCTACACCTTC
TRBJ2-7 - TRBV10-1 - CASPPSSSYEQYF TGCGCCAGCCCCCCTTCGAGCTCCTACGAGCAGTACTTC
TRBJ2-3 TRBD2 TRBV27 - CASSLAGGPDTQYF TGTGCCAGCAGTTTAGCGGGAGGGCCTGATACGCAGTATTTT
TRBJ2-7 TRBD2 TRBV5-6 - CASSFGQGTSGSSEQYF TGTGCCAGCAGCTTTGGACAGGGTACTAGCGGGAGTAGCGAGCAGTACTTC
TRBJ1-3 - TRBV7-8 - CASSSGTSGNTIYF TGTGCCAGCAGCTCCGGGACATCCGGAAACACCATATATTTT
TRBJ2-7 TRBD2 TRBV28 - CASSTALGSGFYEQYF TGTGCCAGCAGCACCGCTTTGGGTAGCGGGTTCTACGAGCAGTACTTC
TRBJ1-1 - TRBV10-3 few CAISSGTKAFF TGTGCCATCAGTTCCGGGACAAAAGCTTTCTTT
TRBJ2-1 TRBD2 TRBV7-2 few CASKKAGVLNEQFF TGTGCCAGCAAAAAAGCGGGGGTCCTCAATGAGCAGTTCTTC
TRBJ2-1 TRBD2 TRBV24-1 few CATAGLALGEQFF TGTGCCACCGCGGGACTAGCGTTGGGTGAGCAGTTCTTC
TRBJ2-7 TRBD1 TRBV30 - CAWSNRRTGGAYEQYF TGTGCCTGGAGTAACCGGAGGACAGGGGGGGCCTACGAGCAGTACTTC
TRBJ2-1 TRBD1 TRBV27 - CASRTGTGAPNEQFF TGTGCCAGCAGGACCGGGACAGGGGCCCCCAATGAGCAGTTCTTC
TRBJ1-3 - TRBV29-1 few CSVQRDGSSGNTIYF TGCAGCGTACAACGGGACGGGAGCTCTGGAAACACCATATATTTT
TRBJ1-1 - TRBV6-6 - CASSYRGRDTEAFF TGTGCCAGCAGTTACAGGGGTAGGGACACTGAAGCTTTCTTT
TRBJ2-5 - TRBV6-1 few CASSEHWTGEETQYF TGTGCCAGCAGTGAACATTGGACGGGGGAAGAGACCCAGTACTTC
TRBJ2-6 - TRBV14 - CASSQGQANVLTF TGTGCCAGCAGCCAGGGACAGGCCAACGTCCTGACTTTC
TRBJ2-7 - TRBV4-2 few CASSQRTSNSYEQYF TGTGCCAGCAGCCAAAGGACTTCTAACTCCTACGAGCAGTACTTC
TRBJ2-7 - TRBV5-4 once CASSFYRVAQQRPYEQYF TGTGCCAGCAGCTTTTACAGGGTCGCACAGCAAAGACCCTACGAGCAGTACTTC
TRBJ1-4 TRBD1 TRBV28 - CASSSPETGYEKLFF TGTGCCAGCAGTTCCCCCGAGACAGGGTATGAAAAACTGTTTTTT
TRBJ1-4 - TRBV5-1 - CASSLRGTTNEKLFF TGCGCCAGCAGCTTGAGGGGAACGACTAATGAAAAACTGTTTTTT
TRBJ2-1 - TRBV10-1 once CASSEPGPRDEQFF TGCGCCAGCAGTGAACCAGGGCCCAGGGATGAGCAGTTCTTC
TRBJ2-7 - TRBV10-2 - CASSASGPRYEQYF TGCGCCAGCAGCGCCTCAGGGCCTCGGTACGAGCAGTACTTC